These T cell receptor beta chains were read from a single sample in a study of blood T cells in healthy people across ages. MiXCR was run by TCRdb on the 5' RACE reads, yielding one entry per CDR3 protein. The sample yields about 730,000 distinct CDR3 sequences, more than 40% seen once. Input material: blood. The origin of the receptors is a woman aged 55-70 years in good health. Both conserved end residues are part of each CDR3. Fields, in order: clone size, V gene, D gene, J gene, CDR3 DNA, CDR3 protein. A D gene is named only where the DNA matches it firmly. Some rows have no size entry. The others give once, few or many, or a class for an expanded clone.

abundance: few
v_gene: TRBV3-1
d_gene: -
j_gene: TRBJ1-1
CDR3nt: TGTGCCAGCAGCCAAGTCAGGGGTACTGAAGCTTTCTTT
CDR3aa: CASSQVRGTEAFF

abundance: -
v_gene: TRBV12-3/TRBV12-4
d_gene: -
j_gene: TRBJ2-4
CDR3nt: TGTGCCAGCAGTTTTGGCCGAACTGAGCGGTACTTC
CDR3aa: CASSFGRTERYF

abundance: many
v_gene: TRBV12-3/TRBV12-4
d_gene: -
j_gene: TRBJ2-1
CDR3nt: TGTGCCAGCAGTGGACAGTCTTACAATGAGCAGTTCTTC
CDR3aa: CASSGQSYNEQFF

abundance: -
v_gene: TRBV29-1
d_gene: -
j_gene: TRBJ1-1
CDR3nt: TGCAGCGTGAGACGGCAGACAAAATCGGATGGAGCTTTCTTT
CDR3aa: CSVRRQTKSDGAFF

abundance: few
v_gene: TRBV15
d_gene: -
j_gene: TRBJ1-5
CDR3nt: TGTGCCACCAGAGAAAACAGCTATAGCAATCAGCCCCAGCATTTT
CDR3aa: CATRENSYSNQPQHF

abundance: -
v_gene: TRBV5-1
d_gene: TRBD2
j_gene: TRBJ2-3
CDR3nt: TGCGCCAGCAGCTTAGTACGGGGGGTGGGAGATACGCAGTATTTT
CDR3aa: CASSLVRGVGDTQYF

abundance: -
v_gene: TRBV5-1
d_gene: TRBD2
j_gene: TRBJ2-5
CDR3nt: TGCGCCAGCAGCTCTAGCGGGGGACAAGAGACCCAGTACTTC
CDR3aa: CASSSSGGQETQYF

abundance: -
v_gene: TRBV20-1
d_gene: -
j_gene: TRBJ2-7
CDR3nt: TGCAGTGCCCGCGGTCAGTACAATGAGCAGTACTTC
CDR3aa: CSARGQYNEQYF

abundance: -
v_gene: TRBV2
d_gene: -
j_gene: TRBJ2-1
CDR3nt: TGTGCCAGCAGTGGGGCGACTAGTACCTACAATGAGCAGTTCTTC
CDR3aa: CASSGATSTYNEQFF

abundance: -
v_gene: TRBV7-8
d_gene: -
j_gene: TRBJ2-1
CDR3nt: TGTGCCAGCAGCCCCCCTCAAGGCCAGGGGCACCTTTCGAACAATGAGCAGTTCTTC
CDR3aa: CASSPPQGQGHLSNNEQFF

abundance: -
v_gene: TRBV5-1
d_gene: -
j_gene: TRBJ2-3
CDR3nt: TGCGCCAGCAGCTTGGGGCAGGGGATGACAGATACGCAGTATTTT
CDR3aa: CASSLGQGMTDTQYF

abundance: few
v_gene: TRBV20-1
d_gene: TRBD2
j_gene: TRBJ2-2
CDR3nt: TGCAGTGCTAGTCCAATAGAGGGACTAGCGGGAGTTCACGATACCGGGGAGCTGTTTTTT
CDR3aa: CSASPIEGLAGVHDTGELFF

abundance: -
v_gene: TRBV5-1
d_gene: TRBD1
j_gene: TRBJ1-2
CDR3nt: TGCGCCAGCAGCTCGACAGGGGTAGAAACCCCCATCGGCTACACCTTC
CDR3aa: CASSSTGVETPIGYTF